A selection of T cell receptor beta chains follows, all from one sample in a study of radiotherapy plus CTLA-4 blockade in lung cancer. Here immunoSEQ multiplex PCR was the method, and the copy in TCRdb shows in-frame clones only, minus some. The sample holds 50,000 to 75,000 clones, 60% to 80% seen once. The material was peripheral blood, obtained from a patient treated with radiotherapy plus ipilimumab. These receptors came from a human donor with non-small cell lung cancer who had a complete response to radiotherapy plus ipilimumab. Each CDR3 is given with its conserved first and last residue. A D gene is named only where the DNA matches it firmly. Clone size appears in some rows only: once, few, many, or a class for an expanded clone.

abundance,j_gene,d_gene,v_gene,len,CDR3aa,CDR3nt
once,TRBJ1-1,TRBD1,TRBV10-3,14,CAISESQGDTEAFF,TGTGCCATCAGTGAGTCGCAGGGGGACACTGAAGCTTTCTTT
-,TRBJ1-4,TRBD1,TRBV2,16,CASKAGTGYTNEKLFF,TGTGCCAGCAAAGCCGGGACAGGGTACACTAATGAAAAACTGTTTTTT
-,TRBJ1-2,TRBD1,TRBV9,13,CASSVGTDYGYTF,TGTGCCAGCAGTGTGGGGACAGACTATGGCTACACCTTC
-,TRBJ1-1,-,TRBV14,16,CASSQDQLGMNTEAFF,TGTGCCAGCAGCCAAGATCAGTTGGGCATGAACACTGAAGCTTTCTTT
-,TRBJ1-2,TRBD1,TRBV7-2,16,CASSLGGTGNNYGYTF,TGTGCCAGCAGCTTAGGGGGGACAGGGAATAACTATGGCTACACCTTC
-,TRBJ2-2,-,TRBV4-1,18,CASSQSPGQGISSGELFF,TGCGCCAGCAGCCAAAGTCCCGGCCAGGGAATATCTTCCGGGGAGCTGTTTTTT
few,TRBJ2-7,-,TRBV7-2,15,CASSLAAARQYEQYF,TGTGCCAGCAGCTTAGCGGCAGCAAGACAGTACGAGCAGTACTTC
few,TRBJ1-1,-,TRBV15,14,CATQRGRLNTEAFF,TGTGCCACCCAGCGAGGGCGTCTGAACACTGAAGCTTTCTTT
-,TRBJ2-3,-,TRBV10-1,15,CASSEFGPSTDTQYF,TGCGCCAGCAGTGAGTTCGGACCGAGCACAGATACGCAGTATTTT
-,TRBJ1-5,TRBD1,TRBV7-8,14,CASSQTGRNQPQHF,TGTGCCAGCAGCCAGACAGGGCGCAATCAGCCCCAGCATTTT
-,TRBJ2-6,-,TRBV14,16,CASTIDSLSGANVLTF,TGTGCCAGCACCATCGACAGTCTCTCTGGGGCCAACGTCCTGACTTTC
few,TRBJ1-2,TRBD1,TRBV11-2,17,CASSSTRPGQGKDGYTF,TGTGCCAGCAGCTCCACTAGACCGGGACAGGGAAAGGATGGCTACACCTTC
-,TRBJ2-3,-,TRBV5-8,16,CASSGAWGDSTDTQYF,TGTGCCAGCAGCGGGGCCTGGGGTGATAGCACAGATACGCAGTATTTT
-,TRBJ1-4,TRBD1,TRBV12-5,14,CASGLTGNHEKLFF,TGTGCTAGTGGCCTGACAGGGAACCATGAAAAACTGTTTTTT
-,TRBJ1-6,TRBD1,TRBV7-6,17,CASSNPGTGLVYSPLHF,TGTGCCAGCAGCAACCCCGGGACAGGGCTAGTTTATTCACCCCTCCACTTT
few,TRBJ2-1,TRBD2,TRBV11-3,15,CASSFIAGEEGEQFF,TGTGCCAGCAGCTTTATAGCGGGAGAGGAGGGTGAGCAGTTCTTC
-,TRBJ1-2,TRBD1,TRBV6-5,15,CASSYGQGGIYGYTF,TGTGCCAGCAGTTACGGGCAGGGGGGCATCTATGGCTACACCTTC
-,TRBJ2-5,-,TRBV6-5,14,CASSYLSFGETQYF,TGTGCCAGCAGTTACCTTTCCTTTGGAGAGACCCAGTACTTC
-,TRBJ2-7,-,TRBV7-2,13,CASSSKDRYEQYF,TGTGCCAGCAGCTCGAAGGACAGATACGAGCAGTACTTC
-,TRBJ2-7,TRBD1,TRBV11-2,12,CATGTGWYEQYF,TGTGCCACCGGGACAGGGTGGTACGAGCAGTACTTC
few,TRBJ1-6,-,TRBV5-4,13,CASSLDQNSPLHF,TGTGCCAGCAGCTTGGATCAGAATTCACCCCTCCACTTT
-,TRBJ2-5,-,TRBV21-1,13,CASSKGLQETQYF,TGTGCCAGCAGCAAGGGTCTACAAGAGACCCAGTACTTC
-,TRBJ2-3,-,TRBV11-2,13,CASSLGQKDTQYF,TGTGCCAGCAGCCTAGGACAGAAAGATACGCAGTATTTT
-,TRBJ1-4,TRBD1,TRBV29-1,15,CSVAGQGTTNEKLFF,TGCAGCGTAGCCGGACAGGGGACAACTAATGAAAAACTGTTTTTT